Listed here are 19 T cell receptor beta chains from one sample, sequenced in a study of T cell repertoires in cytomegalovirus infection. TCRdb recomputed calls from the reads with MiXCR, one row per CDR3 protein. The repertoire holds approximately 990,000 distinct CDR3 sequences, around 32% seen once, with about an eighth in the top ten. The antigens these receptors bind are not known. The material sequenced was cultured CD8+ T cells from PBMCs, taken from culture after CMV antigen stimulation. All receptors derive from a human donor in good health (CMV status not recorded). Some clones in this sample may be carry-over from other donors' samples.

This clonotype was seen only once. This sequence joins TRBV6-6 and TRBJ1-1, with 9 bases matching TRBD1. With V trimmed by 4 bases and J by 4 bases, 7 bases remained unmatched. Germline assignment: CDR1 MNHNY and CDR2 SVGAGI (reference sequence). This CDR3 contains 15 residues. The CDR3 loop is CASSSIQGAPTEAFF. The CDR3 DNA follows: TGTGCCAGCAGTTCCATACAGGGGGCGCCCACTGAAGCTTTCTTT.

The V call is TRBV27, the J call TRBJ2-7, with D possibly matching TRBD2 (6 bases). V dropped 5 bases and J dropped 3 bases, with 11 bases sitting between them. Germline CDR1 reads MNHEY; CDR2 reads SMNVEV (reference sequence). The CDR3 runs to 13 residues. Here the CDR3 DNA reads TGTGCCAGCAGTCCGGGGGACGGCTACGAGCAGTACTTC. Its protein is CASSPGDGYEQYF.

To note about this clonotype: It may be a read error: a sequence one base away is much more abundant. This chain's CDR3 is CASSLGTYTQYQPQYF. CDR3 bases: TGTGCCAGCAGTTTAGGGACTTATACCCAATATCAGCCCCAGTATTTT. The chain carries TRBV12-3 or TRBV12-4 and TRBJ1-5; maybe TRBD2 (5 bases). The end of the DNA is better explained by TRBJ2-3, so the J call may be wrong. The CDR3 length is 16 residues.

CDR3 sequence reads: CASSVAGGGETQYF. For the CDR3, the DNA is TGTGCCAGCAGCGTAGCAGGGGGAGGGGAGACCCAGTACTTC. The chain employs TRBV9 and TRBJ2-5; D possibly uses TRBD1 or TRBD2 (7 bases each). The germline V and J ends were trimmed by 0 bases and 5 bases, with 11 bases remaining between them. Germline CDR1 SGDLS, CDR2 YYNGEE. This CDR3 has 14 residues.

The chain joins TRBV5-4 to TRBJ2-1; D possibly matches TRBD1 or TRBD2 (6 bases each). The CDR3 is 13 residues long. Germline loops: CDR1 SGHNT, CDR2 YYREEE (reference sequence). Trimming removed 10 bases from V and 6 bases from J, with 17 bases in between. The CDR3, as DNA: TGTGCCCATGGGGGGCTGGGGGTCAATGAGCAGTTCTTC. This encodes CAHGGLGVNEQFF.

V usage is TRBV27 and J usage is TRBJ1-5; 9 nucleotides agree with TRBD1. J gave up 6 bases and V 5 bases, and 5 bases lay outside the gene matches. Germline V gene data show CDR1 as MNHEY and CDR2 as SMNVEV (reference sequence). This CDR3 spans 14 amino acids. The CDR3, as DNA: TGTGCCAGCAGTGACAGGGGGAATGGTCAGCCCCAGCATTTT. It codes for CASSDRGNGQPQHF.

This clonotype was found a few times. This chain connects TRBV6-2 or TRBV6-3 to TRBJ2-3, with D tentatively TRBD1 or TRBD2 (5 bases each). Trimming took 7 bases from V and 4 from J, leaving 18 bases between them. Germline-derived CDR1 and CDR2 are MNHEY and SVGEGT. The CDR3 has 15 residues. The CDR3: CASIGAPLAPDTQYF. In DNA, the CDR3 is TGTGCCAGCATCGGGGCTCCTTTGGCGCCAGATACGCAGTATTTT.

This clonotype has only a few counts. The CDR3 nucleotides read TGTGCCAGCAGCCAAGATGTTAGGGCTAGCCGACAAGAGACCCAGTACTTC. It is translated as CASSQDVRASRQETQYF. V usage is TRBV4-2 and J usage is TRBJ2-5; TRBD2 might be the D (5 bases). The germline gives CDR1 LGHNA, CDR2 YNFKEQ. Trimming pared 0 bases from V and 2 bases from J, leaving 16 bases between. The length of the CDR3 is 17 residues.

This chain joins TRBV6-2 or TRBV6-3 and TRBJ1-1, with no clear D. The CDR3 totals 14 residues. V was clipped by 5 bases and J by 3 bases, with 13 bases between them. Germline-derived CDR1 and CDR2 are MNHEY and SVGEGT. The DNA for the CDR3 is TGTGCCAGCAGTCTTCGAGGGAGTTACACTGAAGCTTTCTTT. Its protein is CASSLRGSYTEAFF.

This clonotype was picked up a small number of times. This sequence joins TRBV9 and TRBJ2-3; 7 bases fit TRBD1. The CDR3 runs to 13 residues. CDR1 is SGDLS, CDR2 YYNGEE, per germline. J was trimmed by 4 bases and V by 4 bases; bases with no gene match: 3. The CDR3 protein is CASSSGTADTQYF. The CDR3 DNA is TGTGCCAGCAGCTCCGGGACAGCAGATACGCAGTATTTT. The variable domain in full, with the rest retrieved from reference TRBV9 and TRBJ2-3, is DSGVTQTPKHLITATGQRVTLRCSPRSGDLSVYWYQQSLDQGLQFLIQYYNGEERAKGNILERFSAQQFPDLHSELNLSSLELGDSALYFCASSSGTADTQYFGPGTRLTVL.

The V and J genes are TRBV12-3 or TRBV12-4 and TRBJ1-2, with TRBD1 as a possible D gene (5 bases). CDR3 length: 15 residues. The V end lost 2 bases, the J end lost 3 bases, and 13 bases lay between the germline ends. CDR3 region: CASSLLLQADYGYTF. The CDR3 DNA reads TGTGCCAGCAGTTTATTGTTACAGGCAGACTATGGCTACACCTTC.

The chain is built from TRBV4-1 and TRBJ1-1; D gene unclear. V lost 4 bases and J 3 bases, leaving 9 bases between the germline ends. CDR1 is MGHRA and CDR2 is YSYEKL in the germline V gene. The CDR3 contains 13 residues. The CDR3 region is CASSLIGYTEAFF. CDR3 in DNA: TGCGCCAGCAGCCTGATCGGTTACACTGAAGCTTTCTTT.

The rearrangement uses TRBV6-6 and TRBJ2-2, with D perhaps given as TRBD1 or TRBD2 (6 bases each). The germline gives CDR1 MNHNY, CDR2 SVGAGI (reference sequence). This CDR3 has 15 residues. V was cut by 7 bases and J by 1 base, with 13 bases left in between. The CDR3 bases are TGTGCCAGCACCCCAGGGGAGGAGAACACCGGGGAGCTGTTTTTT. As protein: CASTPGEENTGELFF.

The V call is TRBV7-2, the J call TRBJ1-1; D call uncertain. Trimming pared 2 bases from V and 6 bases from J, leaving 10 bases between. Germline loops: CDR1 SGHTA, CDR2 FQGNSA. There are 13 residues in the CDR3. The CDR3 region is CASSLTAGPEAFF. The DNA for the CDR3 is TGTGCCAGCAGCTTAACGGCGGGCCCTGAAGCTTTCTTT.

The V and J genes are TRBV12-3 or TRBV12-4 and TRBJ2-3; 11 bases fit TRBD2. Unmatched junction bases numbered 11, after V lost 5 bases and J lost 7 bases. This CDR3 has 16 residues. The CDR3 region has the DNA TGTGCCAGCAGTCGTCTGGTAGCGGGGGGGAGAAATACGCAGTATTTT. Translated, it gives CASSRLVAGGRNTQYF.

The chain has TRBV6-6 and TRBJ1-5, with a tentative D call TRBD1 (5 bases). The CDR3 sequence is 14 residues long. V lost 5 bases and J 5 bases, leaving 13 bases between the germline ends. The germline V gene encodes CDR1 MNHNY and CDR2 SVGAGI (reference sequence). The CDR3 coding sequence is TGTGCCAGCAGTCCCGGGGGTGTCTATCAGCCCCAGCATTTT. Its protein product is CASSPGGVYQPQHF.

Turning to this clonotype: This is likely a read error, given that the CDR3 carries no conserved phenylalanine or tryptophan at its end. The chain employs TRBV7-8 and TRBJ2-3, with 10 positions matching TRBD1. This CDR3 comprises 21 residues. Trimming removed 0 bases from V and 6 bases from J; junction bases left unmatched: 21. Per the germline V gene, CDR1 is SGHVS and CDR2 is FQNEAQ. CDR3 in DNA: TGTGCCAGCAGCTTAGCGGTGGGACAGGGGCGAGAGGGTGCCGCTGGGGATACGCAGTATTCT. This sequence encodes CASSLAVGQGREGAAGDTQYS.

This clonotype was seen ten or more times. The CDR3 protein is CASSDSTGGPDTQYF. The CDR3 nucleotides read TGTGCCAGCAGTGACTCGACGGGGGGGCCAGATACGCAGTATTTT. The J gene is TRBJ2-3, the V gene TRBV6-4; 8 bases line up with TRBD2. There are 15 residues in the CDR3. Germline V CDR1 and CDR2: MRHNA, SNTAGT. The V and J ends lost 0 bases and 4 bases, in that order; junction bases with no gene match: 3.

This clonotype was seen at least ten times. The chain employs TRBV6-1 and TRBJ2-3; D not certain. There are 16 residues in the CDR3. Trimming took off 5 bases at V and 0 bases at J, with 15 bases between the two ends. Germline V gene data show CDR1 as MNHNS and CDR2 as SASEGT. Here the CDR3 DNA reads TGTGCCAGCAGTCCCGGGCCGATTATTAGCACAGATACGCAGTATTTT. Its translation: CASSPGPIISTDTQYF.